The T cell receptor (beta chain) under discussion was sequenced for a study of technical replicates of blood from four donors. The table came from immunoSEQ multiplex PCR; TCRdb's copy has only in-frame clones and leaves some out. The sample holds about 12,000 clones, 70% to 90% seen once. A single count supports this clone. CDR3 length: 17 residues. Germline V gene data show CDR1 as SGHNT and CDR2 as YENEEA. The trim removed 5 bases at V and 5 bases at J, leaving 12 bases unmatched. Sequencing input: PBMCs. V and J are TRBV11-3 and TRBJ2-1; the match to TRBD2 covers 10 bases. This sequence was found in a human donor in good health. CDR3 DNA: TGTGCCAGCAGCCTTACTAAGACTAGCGGGCTCAACAATGAGCAGTTCTTC. Its protein is CASSLTKTSGLNNEQFF.